This TCR beta chain is from a study of cytomegalovirus exposure and HLA in healthy donors. Overall study context: HLA-typed donors were the source of 83 million or so unique TCRs, which an early data release held.

PCR primers comprised 60 Vbeta and 13 Jbeta primers. The assay was immunoSEQ multiplex PCR, and TCRdb's table has in-frame clones only and misses some. Counted here are approximately 180,000 clones, 84% occurring once; the ten biggest clones make up under 5%. About this clone: Antigen specificity is unknown. At one end, the junction sequence differs from germline, possibly due to a read error.

Study observations and caveats: Earlier results showed most TCR beta V segments being productive about 90% or about 30% of the time.

The CDR3 spans 16 residues. The germline gives CDR1 LNHNV, CDR2 YYDKDF (reference sequence). Nominally healthy donors were sampled, though unrecorded immune exposures were likely. The sequencing input was PBMCs. The chain is built from TRBV15 and TRBJ1-3, with 8 bases aligning to TRBD1. The TCR sequence derives from a girl aged 10 to 17 in good health and CMV-seropositive. CDR3 bases: TGTGCCACCAGGAGAGACAGGGGAAGCTCTGGAAACACCATATATTTT. This sequence encodes CATRRDRGSSGNTIYF. Full variable domain (remainder filled in from reference TRBV15 and TRBJ1-3): DAMVIQNPRYQVTQFGKPVTLSCSQTLNHNVMYWYQQKSSQAPKLLFHYYDKDFNNEADTPDNFQSRRPNTSFCFLDIRSPGLGDTAMYLCATRRDRGSSGNTIYFGEGSWLTVV.